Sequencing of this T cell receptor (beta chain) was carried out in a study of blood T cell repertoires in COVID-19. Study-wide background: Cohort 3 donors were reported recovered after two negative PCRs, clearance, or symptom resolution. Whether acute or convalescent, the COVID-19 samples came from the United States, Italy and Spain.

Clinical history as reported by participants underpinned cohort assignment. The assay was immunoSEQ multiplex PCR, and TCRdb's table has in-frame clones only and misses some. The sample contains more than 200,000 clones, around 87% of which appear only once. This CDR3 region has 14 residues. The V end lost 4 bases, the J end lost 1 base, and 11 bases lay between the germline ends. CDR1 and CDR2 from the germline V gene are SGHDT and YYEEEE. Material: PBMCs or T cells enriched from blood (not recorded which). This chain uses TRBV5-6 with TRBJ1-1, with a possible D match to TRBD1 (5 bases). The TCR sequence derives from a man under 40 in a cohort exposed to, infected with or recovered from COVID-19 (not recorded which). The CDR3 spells CASSLGHPNTEAFF. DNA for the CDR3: TGTGCCAGCAGCCTCGGACACCCGAACACTGAAGCTTTCTTT.